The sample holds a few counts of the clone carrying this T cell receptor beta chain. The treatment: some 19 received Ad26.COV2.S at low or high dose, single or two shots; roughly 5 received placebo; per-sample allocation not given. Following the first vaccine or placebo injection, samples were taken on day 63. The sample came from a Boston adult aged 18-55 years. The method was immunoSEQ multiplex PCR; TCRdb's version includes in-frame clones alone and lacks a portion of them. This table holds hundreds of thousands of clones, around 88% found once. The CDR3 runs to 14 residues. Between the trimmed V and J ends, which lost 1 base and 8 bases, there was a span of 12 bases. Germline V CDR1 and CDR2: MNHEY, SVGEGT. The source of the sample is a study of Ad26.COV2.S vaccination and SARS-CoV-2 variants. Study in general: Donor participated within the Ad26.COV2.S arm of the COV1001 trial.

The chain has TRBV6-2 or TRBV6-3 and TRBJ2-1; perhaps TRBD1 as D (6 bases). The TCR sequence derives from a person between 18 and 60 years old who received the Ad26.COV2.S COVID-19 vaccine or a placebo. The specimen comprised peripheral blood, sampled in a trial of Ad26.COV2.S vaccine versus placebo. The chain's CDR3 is CASSYLRGSYEQFF. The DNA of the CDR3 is TGTGCCAGCAGTTACTTAAGGGGGAGCTATGAGCAGTTCTTC.